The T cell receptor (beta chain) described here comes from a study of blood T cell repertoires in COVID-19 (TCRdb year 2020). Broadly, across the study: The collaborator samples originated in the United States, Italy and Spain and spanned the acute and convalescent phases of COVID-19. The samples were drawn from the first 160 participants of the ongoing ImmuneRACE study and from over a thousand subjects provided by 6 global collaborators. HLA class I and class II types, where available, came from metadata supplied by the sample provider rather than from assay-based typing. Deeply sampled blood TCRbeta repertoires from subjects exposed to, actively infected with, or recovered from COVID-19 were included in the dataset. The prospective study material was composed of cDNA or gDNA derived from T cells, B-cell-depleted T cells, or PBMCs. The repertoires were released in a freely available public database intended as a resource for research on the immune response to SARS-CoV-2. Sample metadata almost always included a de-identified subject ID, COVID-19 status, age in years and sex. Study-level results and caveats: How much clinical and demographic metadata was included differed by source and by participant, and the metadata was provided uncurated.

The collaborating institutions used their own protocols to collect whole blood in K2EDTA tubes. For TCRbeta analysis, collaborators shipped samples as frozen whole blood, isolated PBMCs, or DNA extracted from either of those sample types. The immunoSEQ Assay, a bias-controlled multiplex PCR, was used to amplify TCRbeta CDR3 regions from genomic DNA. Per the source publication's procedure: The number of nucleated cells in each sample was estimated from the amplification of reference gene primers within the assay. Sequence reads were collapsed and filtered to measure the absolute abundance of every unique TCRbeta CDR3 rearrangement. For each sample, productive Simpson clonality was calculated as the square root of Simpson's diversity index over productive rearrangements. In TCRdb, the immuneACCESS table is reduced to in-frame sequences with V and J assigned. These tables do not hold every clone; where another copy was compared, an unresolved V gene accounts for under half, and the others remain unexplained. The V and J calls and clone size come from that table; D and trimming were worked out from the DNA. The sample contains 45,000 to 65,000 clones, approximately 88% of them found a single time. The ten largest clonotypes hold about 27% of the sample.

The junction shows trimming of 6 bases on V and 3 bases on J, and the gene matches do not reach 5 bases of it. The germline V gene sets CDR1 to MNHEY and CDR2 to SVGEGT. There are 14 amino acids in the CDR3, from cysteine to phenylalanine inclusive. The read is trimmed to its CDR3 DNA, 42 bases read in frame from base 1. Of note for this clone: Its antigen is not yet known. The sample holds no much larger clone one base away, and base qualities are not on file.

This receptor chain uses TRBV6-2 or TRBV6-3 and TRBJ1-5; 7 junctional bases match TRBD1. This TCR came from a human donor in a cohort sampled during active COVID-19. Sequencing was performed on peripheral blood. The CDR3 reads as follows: CASSAQGNNQPQHF. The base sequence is TGTGCCAGCAGCGCACAGGGGAACAATCAGCCCCAGCATTTT.